This T cell receptor beta chain originates from a study of a mutant IDH1 vaccine in newly diagnosed glioma. About the study: Investigators started vaccination 4-6 weeks after radiotherapy alone, or with temozolomide cycles.

The V gene lost 7 bases and the J gene lost 7 bases, with 11 bases spanning the gap. This CDR3 contains 13 residues. The germline V gene encodes CDR1 SNHLY and CDR2 FYNNEI. The protocol was immunoSEQ multiplex PCR, while the TCRdb copy is restricted to in-frame clones and leaves out a portion. Here the sample spans 90,000 to 100,000 clones, nearly 90% being singletons. The time point here: week 47, end of study. Every vaccine dose comprised 300 ug of mutant IDH1 20-mer peptide plus topical imiquimod. With regard to this clone: What it binds is unknown.

Sequenced here: PBMCs, sampled from a glioma patient whose treatment included an IDH1 peptide vaccine. The origin of this receptor is a woman between 50 and 59 years old with glioma. The rearrangement links TRBV2 to TRBJ1-6; D may be TRBD1 (5 bases). In DNA, the CDR3 is TGTGCCAGCACCTCTCAGGGCAATTCACCCCTCCACTTT. Its protein product is CASTSQGNSPLHF. Full variable domain (missing parts from reference TRBV2 and TRBJ1-6): EPEVTQTPSHQVTQMGQEVILRCVPISNHLYFYWYRQILGQKVEFLVSFYNNEISEKSEIFDDQFSVERPDGSNFTLKIRSTKLEDSAMYFCASTSQGNSPLHFGNGTRLTVT.